These 5 T cell receptor beta chains were all obtained from the same sample, sequenced in a study of T cell responses to AZD1222 COVID-19 vaccine. Sequencing used immunoSEQ multiplex PCR; TCRdb keeps in-frame clones, though not all of them. Altogether 130,000 to 150,000 clones are present, more than 70% being singletons, with the ten largest covering under 3.5%. Sequencing used peripheral blood, obtained on day 0 of MenACWY control vaccination. Source of these receptors: an adult in good health.

The rearrangement uses TRBV6-5 and TRBJ2-7; D is possibly TRBD1 (5 bases). This CDR3 contains 13 residues. CDR1 and CDR2 (germline): MNHEY, SVGAGI. With 10 bases removed from V and 4 bases from J, the gap between germline ends came to 17 bases. The CDR3 nucleotides read TGTGCCACGACCAGGGATCAGTCGTACGAGCAGTACTTC. Encoded protein: CATTRDQSYEQYF.

J is TRBJ2-7 and V is TRBV6-5; D possibly uses TRBD1 or TRBD2 (6 bases each). This CDR3 has 15 residues. Trimming removed 7 bases at V and 4 bases at J, with 20 bases between. From germline, CDR1 is MNHEY and CDR2 SVGAGI. The CDR3 loop is CASKSSGQGRYEQYF. The DNA of the CDR3 is TGTGCCAGCAAAAGTTCTGGGCAGGGGAGGTACGAGCAGTACTTC.

The genes are TRBV5-6 and TRBJ1-1; TRBD1 is a possible D gene (5 bases). Per the germline V gene, CDR1 is SGHDT and CDR2 is YYEEEE. V lost 2 bases, J lost 1 base, and 6 bases lay in between. This CDR3 has 13 residues. This chain's CDR3 is CASSFDRNTEAFF. CDR3 sequence (DNA): TGTGCCAGCAGCTTTGACAGGAACACTGAAGCTTTCTTT.

This chain joins TRBV30 and TRBJ1-3; possibly TRBD1 for D (5 bases). CDR1 and CDR2 from the germline V gene are GTSNPN and SVGIG (reference sequence). The V end was cut by 5 bases, the J end by 0 bases, with 8 bases between. The CDR3 is 13 residues long. The CDR3 here is CAWQGNSGNTIYF. The CDR3 DNA follows: TGTGCCTGGCAGGGCAACTCTGGAAACACCATATATTTT.

V gene TRBV19 combines with J gene TRBJ1-2; TRBD1 matches at 8 bases. The CDR3 is 14 residues long. CDR1 and CDR2 (germline): LNHDA, SQIVND (reference sequence). The V gene end was trimmed by 5 bases and the J gene end by 4 bases; junction bases not matched to a gene: 6. The CDR3 DNA reads TGTGCCAGTAGTCCAGGGGGCGCCGTCTATGGCTACACCTTC. This gives the protein CASSPGGAVYGYTF.